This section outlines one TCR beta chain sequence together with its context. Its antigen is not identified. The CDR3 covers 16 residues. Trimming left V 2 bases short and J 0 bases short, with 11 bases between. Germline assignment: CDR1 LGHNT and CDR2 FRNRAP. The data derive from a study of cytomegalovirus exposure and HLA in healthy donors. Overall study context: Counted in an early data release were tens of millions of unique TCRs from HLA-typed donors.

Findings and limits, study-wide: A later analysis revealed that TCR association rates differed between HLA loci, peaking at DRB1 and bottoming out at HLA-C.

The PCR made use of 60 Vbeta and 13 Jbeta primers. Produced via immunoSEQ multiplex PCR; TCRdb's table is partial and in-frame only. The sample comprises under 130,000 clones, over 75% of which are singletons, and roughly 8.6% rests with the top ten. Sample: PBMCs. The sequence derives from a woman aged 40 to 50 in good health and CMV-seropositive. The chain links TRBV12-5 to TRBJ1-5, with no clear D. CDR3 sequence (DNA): TGTGCTAGTGGTTTGATAGTATCGGGTAGCAATCAGCCCCAGCATTTT. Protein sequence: CASGLIVSGSNQPQHF.